The sequence of this T cell receptor (beta chain) was determined in a study of molecular identifiers for immune sequencing clone quantification. The CDR3 sequence is 13 residues long. Deletions cut 6 bases from V and 3 bases from J, with 15 bases between. Germline V gene sequence: CDR1 SQVTM, CDR2 ANQGSEA. TCRdb called the PCR reads again in MiXCR, with one record for every CDR3 protein. The sample has 15,000 to 20,000 distinct CDR3 sequences, about a fifth seen once. By sample fraction, this clonotype is medium-sized (0.01 to 0.1%). What it binds is not known. Study-level findings and limits: Among about a million naive cells, spiked Jurkat TCR RNA from a single cell was reportedly detectable. Clone sizes that are highly expanded could be underestimated when identical TCR molecules share a barcode.

This rearrangement joins TRBV29-1 to TRBJ2-7, with a possible D match to TRBD1 (6 bases). The TCR originated in a human donor in good health. Some libraries in this study had Jurkat cell RNA spiked in. The sample comprised naive CD8+ T cells from blood, with Jurkat cell RNA spiked in. The subset here: FACS-sorted CD8+CD4-CCR7+CD45RA+ naive T cells. CDR3 DNA sequence: TGCAGCGTCCGAGGGGGAAGGAGCTACGAGCAGTACTTC. Its protein product is CSVRGGRSYEQYF.